The sequence of this T cell receptor beta chain was determined in a study of T cells after yellow fever vaccination. Study-wide background: Low-cell-number fractions underwent preparation using SMART-Seq v4 Ultra Low Input.

Each CDR3 protein gets one entry after TCRdb re-called the 5' RACE reads with MiXCR. The sample lists 70,000 or so distinct CDR3 sequences, about 6% seen once, with less than 2.5% in the top ten. Trimming removed 5 bases at V and 6 bases at J, with 14 bases between. CDR1 and CDR2 from the germline V gene are SGHVS and FNYEAQ. The CDR3 loop spans 15 amino acids. General study findings and limits: Most clones from primary vaccination resurfaced after the booster (approximately 95% CD4, 88% CD8).

The sample holds many counts of this clonotype. No antigen is known for it. J is TRBJ1-6 and V is TRBV7-6; D not resolved. Sequenced material: CD4+ T cells sorted from PBMCs, taken roughly 14 days after the first yellow fever vaccination. This receptor was identified in a man aged 18 to 35 who received the YFV17D yellow fever vaccine. CDR3: CASSRRAAFNSPLHF. CDR3 coding DNA: TGTGCCAGCAGCCGCCGGGCCGCGTTTAATTCACCCCTCCACTTT.